Sequencing of this TCR beta chain was carried out in a study of CD8+ T cells in alopecia areata. Study-wide findings and caveats: Relative to normal scalp, lesional scalp, especially alopecia totalis/universalis, showed higher clonality.

CDR1 is GTSNPN and CDR2 is SVGIG in the germline V gene (reference sequence). The V end was cut by 2 bases, the J end by 3 bases, with 13 bases between. The CDR3 sequence is 14 residues long. Sequencing used cDNA as its template, made by extracting RNA and reverse transcribing it. TCRdb keeps only in-frame clones here, not all; method: immunoSEQ multiplex PCR. Of about 180,000 clones in the sample, less than 80% are singletons; the top ten hold approximately 10%. In its sample, this clone was seen a few times. Antigen unknown. In alopecia areata patients, both lesional scalp punch biopsies and peripheral blood were collected.

The receptor was isolated from a human donor with alopecia areata. Sample: CD8+ T cells sorted from blood, taken at week 0. The rearrangement links TRBV30 to TRBJ1-1, with D uncertain. The CDR3 sequence is CAWSIGVGDTEAFF. The CDR3, as DNA: TGTGCCTGGAGTATCGGGGTCGGGGACACTGAAGCTTTCTTT.